This is a list of T cell receptor beta chains from one sample in a study of T cell repertoires in cytomegalovirus infection. TCRdb re-derived calls from the reads in MiXCR, one entry per CDR3 protein. The sample has 490,000 or so distinct CDR3 sequences, 11% seen once. Sequencing used PBMCs. The receptors come from a human donor in good health (CMV status not recorded). Some clones in this sample may be carry-over from other donors' samples. The CDR3 runs from the conserved cysteine through the conserved F or W. D genes are given only for firm matches. Size values are once, few and many counts, or a class for expanded clones, and some rows have none.

j_call,d_call,clone_size,v_call,cdr3_aa,cdr3_nt
TRBJ2-3,.,.,TRBV24-1,CATYRLDTQYF,TGTGCCACCTACAGACTCGATACGCAGTATTTT
TRBJ2-2,TRBD2,.,TRBV20-1,CSARDGAGGRALTGELFF,TGCAGTGCTAGAGATGGGGCCGGTGGGAGGGCCCTCACCGGGGAGCTGTTTTTT
TRBJ1-4,TRBD1,once,TRBV10-2,CASSGDRGTNEKLFF,TGCGCCAGCAGTGGGGACAGGGGCACTAATGAAAAACTGTTTTTT
TRBJ2-3,.,many,TRBV18,CASSPDGADTQYF,TGTGCCAGCTCTCCCGATGGGGCAGATACGCAGTATTTT
TRBJ2-7,.,many,TRBV2,CASSGGHRSSYEQYF,TGTGCCAGCAGTGGAGGCCACAGGAGCTCCTACGAGCAGTACTTC
TRBJ2-1,.,many,TRBV7-3,CASSPGEVPNEQFF,TGTGCCAGCAGCCCCGGGGAGGTCCCCAATGAGCAGTTCTTC
TRBJ2-7,.,.,TRBV12-3/TRBV12-4,CASSLGPSRGEQYF,TGTGCCAGCAGTTTAGGGCCCAGCCGGGGTGAGCAGTACTTC
TRBJ1-1,TRBD1,.,TRBV20-1,CRTGDGNTEAFF,TGCAGGACAGGGGATGGGAACACTGAAGCTTTCTTT
TRBJ2-7,.,few,TRBV20-1,CSARGERRSYEQYF,TGCAGTGCTAGGGGGGAGCGTCGCTCCTACGAGCAGTACTTC
TRBJ1-5,.,many,TRBV7-4,CATEDQPQHF,TGTGCCACCGAGGATCAGCCCCAGCATTTT
TRBJ1-2,.,.,TRBV9,CASSGKGYTF,TGTGCCAGCAGCGGTAAAGGCTACACCTTC
TRBJ1-1,.,few,TRBV7-3,CASSLKGRGTEAFF,TGTGCCAGCAGCCTCAAAGGTCGGGGCACTGAAGCTTTCTTT
TRBJ2-7,.,many,TRBV6-2/TRBV6-3,CASSYSLTDGEQYF,TGTGCCAGCAGTTACTCGTTGACAGACGGAGAGCAGTACTTC
TRBJ2-7,.,.,TRBV11-2,CASSPRVGGFTSYEQYF,TGTGCCAGCAGCCCAAGGGTTGGCGGTTTTACCTCCTACGAGCAGTACTTC
TRBJ2-7,.,many,TRBV11-2,CASSPDTYEQYF,TGTGCCAGCAGCCCGGACACATACGAGCAGTACTTC
TRBJ2-4,TRBD2,few,TRBV28,CASSGGRDIQYF,TGTGCCAGCAGCGGAGGGAGGGACATTCAGTACTTC
TRBJ2-7,.,many,TRBV11-2,CASSLEMYLSSYEQYF,TGTGCCAGCAGCTTAGAGATGTATTTATCCTCCTACGAGCAGTACTTC
TRBJ2-2,.,many,TRBV7-3,CASSSTVTGELFF,TGTGCCAGCAGCTCGACAGTAACCGGGGAGCTGTTTTTT
TRBJ2-3,.,few,TRBV30,CACRLESDTQYF,TGTGCCTGCCGACTAGAATCAGATACGCAGTATTTT
TRBJ1-6,.,.,TRBV3-1,CASSQGTGFPLHF,TGTGCCAGCAGCCAAGGTACAGGGTTTCCCCTCCACTTT
TRBJ1-4,.,few,TRBV5-1,CASSFLQGKEKLFF,TGCGCCAGCAGCTTTTTACAGGGAAAAGAAAAACTGTTTTTT
TRBJ1-2,.,.,TRBV12-3/TRBV12-4,CASSLASRSNYGYTF,TGTGCCAGCAGTTTAGCTTCTAGGTCTAACTATGGCTACACCTTC
TRBJ2-5,TRBD1,.,TRBV30,CAWMQGGWETQYF,TGTGCCTGGATGCAAGGGGGCTGGGAGACCCAGTACTTC
TRBJ2-3,TRBD2,many,TRBV20-1,CSVPSGVADTQYF,TGCAGTGTCCCAAGCGGGGTCGCAGATACGCAGTATTTT
TRBJ2-7,.,many,TRBV7-9,CASSPQSDNRLQYF,TGTGCCAGCAGCCCGCAGTCGGACAACCGCCTTCAGTACTTC
TRBJ2-3,.,many,TRBV6-5,CASNPLYLVALRSTDTQYF,TGTGCCAGCAATCCCCTCTACTTAGTAGCCCTTAGAAGCACAGATACGCAGTATTTT
TRBJ1-2,.,.,TRBV24-1,CATSDSGTAGTTGYTF,TGTGCCACCAGTGATTCCGGCACGGCAGGGACCACGGGCTACACCTTC
TRBJ1-5,.,many,TRBV19,CASSISLQPQHF,TGTGCCAGTAGTATAAGTCTCCAGCCCCAGCATTTT
TRBJ2-5,.,.,TRBV24-1,CATADQETQYF,TGTGCCACCGCAGACCAAGAGACCCAGTACTTC
TRBJ2-2,TRBD2,many,TRBV7-9,CASSFSSGRNTGELFF,TGTGCCAGCAGCTTCTCTAGCGGGAGGAACACCGGGGAGCTGTTTTTT
TRBJ2-1,.,.,TRBV24-1,CATSDTANNEQFF,TGTGCCACCAGTGATACAGCTAACAATGAGCAGTTCTTC